Shown below are 14 T cell receptor beta chains from a single sample sequenced in a study of blood T cells in healthy people across ages. Then a second PCR, running roughly 7 to 11 cycles, was carried out with a sample-barcoded 5' primer and a J-beta primer mix. Each CDR3 protein gets one entry after TCRdb re-called the 5' RACE reads with MiXCR. This table has some 780,000 distinct CDR3 sequences, around 50% appearing once. The sequenced sample was blood. The receptors come from a man between 35 and 55 years old in good health.

This clonotype came up a few times. V and J are TRBV16 and TRBJ1-2; 8 bases line up with TRBD1. V shed 5 bases and J 5 bases; nucleotides not matched to a gene: 10. CDR3 length equals 15 residues. The germline V gene encodes CDR1 KGHSY and CDR2 FQNENV. The CDR3 bases are TGTGCCAGCAGCGTTGCCGGGACAGGCCTTTATGGCTACACCTTC. This sequence encodes CASSVAGTGLYGYTF.

This CDR3 reads CASREPGANVLTF. The CDR3, as DNA: TGTGCCAGCAGAGAACCCGGGGCCAACGTCCTGACTTTC. This chain uses TRBV2 with TRBJ2-6; D gene uncertain. Trimming removed 6 bases from V and 4 bases from J, with 7 bases in between. CDR1 and CDR2 (germline): SNHLY, FYNNEI. The CDR3 runs to 13 residues.

This chain links TRBV28 with TRBJ1-5; D gene uncertain. The germline CDR1 and CDR2 sequences are MDHEN and SYDVKM. The CDR3 covers 13 residues. Trimming cost V 6 bases and J 6 bases, with 12 bases left between them. CDR3 sequence: CASSLLGSQPQHF. CDR3 in DNA: TGTGCCAGCAGCCTTCTAGGGAGTCAGCCCCAGCATTTT.

The J gene is TRBJ1-2, the V gene TRBV11-2; no reliable D call. The CDR3 has 14 residues. Per germline, CDR1 SGHAT and CDR2 FQNNGV. Between the trimmed V and J ends, which lost 5 bases and 3 bases, there was a span of 13 bases. DNA of the CDR3: TGTGCCAGCAGCCCACGAGGGAATCACTATGGCTACACCTTC. This codes for CASSPRGNHYGYTF. Full variable domain (remainder filled in from reference TRBV11-2 and TRBJ1-2): EAGVAQSPRYKIIEKRQSVAFWCNPISGHATLYWYQQILGQGPKLLIQFQNNGVVDDSQLPKDRFSAERLKGVDSTLKIQPAKLEDSAVYLCASSPRGNHYGYTFGSGTRLTVV.

This clonotype showed up just a few times. This rearrangement joins TRBV5-4 to TRBJ2-5; 11 positions agree with TRBD2. V trimming: 4 bases; J trimming: 4 bases; junction bases outside the gene matches: 9. The CDR3 is 16 residues long. CDR1 is SGHNT and CDR2 is YYREEE in the germline V gene (reference sequence). CDR3 DNA: TGTGCCAGCAGCACTATGACTAGCGGGATGGGAGAGACCCAGTACTTC. Translation gives CASSTMTSGMGETQYF.

The genes are TRBV3-1 and TRBJ2-1; TRBD2 might be the D (6 bases). V lost 1 base and J 11 bases, leaving 12 bases between the germline ends. The germline gives CDR1 LGHDT, CDR2 YNNKEL (reference sequence). The CDR3 loop spans 13 amino acids. In DNA form, the CDR3 reads TGTGCCAGCAGCCAAGCAGAAGCGGGTAAGCAGTTCTTC. Its translation: CASSQAEAGKQFF.

The V and J genes are TRBV19 and TRBJ2-7, with D possibly TRBD2 on 6 matching bases. CDR1 and CDR2 (germline): LNHDA, SQIVND (reference sequence). Trimming left V 4 bases short and J 1 base short, with 20 bases between. This CDR3 has 17 residues. The CDR3 DNA sequence: TGTGCCAGTAGTACGTATACGGGCGCGGGACGTTCCTACGAGCAGTACTTC. As protein: CASSTYTGAGRSYEQYF.

The rearrangement joins TRBV29-1 to TRBJ2-1; D gene unclear. The germline V gene encodes CDR1 SQVTM and CDR2 ANQGSEA. CDR3 size: 16 residues. V dropped 4 bases and J dropped 0 bases, with 16 bases sitting between them. The CDR3 reads CSVAPYVSSSYNEQFF. CDR3 in DNA: TGCAGCGTTGCCCCGTACGTCTCGAGCTCCTACAATGAGCAGTTCTTC.

This chain uses TRBV7-7 with TRBJ2-5, with 10 bases that match TRBD2. J lost 5 bases, V lost 3 bases, and 9 bases had no gene match. This CDR3 is 16 amino acids long. From germline, CDR1 is SSHAT and CDR2 FNYEAQ (reference sequence). The CDR3 coding sequence is TGTGCCAGCAGCTTTGTTTTAGCGGGAGGCCGGGAGACCCAGTACTTC. This sequence encodes CASSFVLAGGRETQYF.

The chain links TRBV6-1 to TRBJ2-4; TRBD2 aligns across 7 bases. The germline gives CDR1 MNHNS, CDR2 SASEGT. Trimming removed 8 bases from V and 0 bases from J; junction bases left unmatched: 4. CDR3 length: 14 amino acids. DNA of the CDR3: TGTGCCAGCCTTGGGGGGGGAGCCAAAAACATTCAGTACTTC. Its translation is CASLGGGAKNIQYF.

This clonotype appeared a few times. This chain uses TRBV7-2 with TRBJ2-7; 8 bases are shared with TRBD1. The CDR3 has 15 amino acids. J gave up 4 bases and V 1 base, and 6 bases lay outside the gene matches. CDR1 and CDR2 from the germline V gene are SGHTA and FQGNSA. This CDR3 is CASSLVVRGPYEQYF. Written as DNA, the CDR3 is TGTGCCAGCAGCTTAGTTGTCAGGGGGCCGTACGAGCAGTACTTC.

V gene TRBV2 combines with J gene TRBJ2-7; TRBD1 agrees at 8 bases. The CDR3 covers 14 residues. The germline gives CDR1 SNHLY, CDR2 FYNNEI. The J segment lost 4 bases and the V segment lost 7 bases, leaving 9 bases of the junction unmatched. The CDR3 DNA sequence: TGTGCCAGCAAAGGATGGCAGGGGGCTTACGAGCAGTACTTC. Its protein is CASKGWQGAYEQYF.

This chain links TRBV25-1 with TRBJ2-7; 9 bases match TRBD1. Germline trimming cut 5 bases from V and 4 bases from J; bases unmatched to any gene: 6. Germline CDR1 is MGHDK and CDR2 is SYGVNS. This CDR3 comprises 14 residues. CDR3 DNA sequence: TGTGCCAGCAGTACCTTTGGGACAGGGTACGAGCAGTACTTC. It is translated as CASSTFGTGYEQYF.

This chain joins TRBV20-1 and TRBJ2-4; D gene uncertain. Matching the DNA end better, TRBJ2-5 makes the J call doubtful. The CDR3 sequence is 12 residues long. Germline V gene lookup returns CDR1 DFQATT and CDR2 SNEGSKA (reference sequence). The CDR3 sequence is CSADPFLETQYF. CDR3 sequence (DNA): TGCAGTGCTGACCCTTTTTTGGAGACCCAGTACTTC.